This TCR beta chain is drawn from a study of early T cells in non-severe SARS-CoV-2 infection. Study-level information: Sequencing targeted bulk RNA from unsorted whole blood, leaving chains unpaired. Broader study findings: Matching with VDJdb favored anti-spike CD8 responses (missing private and CD4 specificities).

V was pared by 4 bases and J by 10 bases, with 12 bases of the junction left unmatched. Germline-derived CDR1 and CDR2 are SGHNT and YYREEE (reference sequence). CDR3 length: 16 amino acids. Individual cDNA molecules were tagged with unique molecular identifiers. MiXCR, applied by TCRdb to the 5' RACE reads, yields one record per CDR3 protein. The table has 25,000 to 30,000 distinct CDR3 sequences, 5% to 6.5% seen once; the top ten hold 0.92%. A word on this clonotype: The antigen is undetermined.

This clonotype was obtained from an adult who was a healthcare worker with PCR-confirmed SARS-CoV-2 infection or an uninfected control (not recorded which). The material sequenced was whole blood. The chain carries TRBV5-4 and TRBJ2-1; 12 bases agree with TRBD2. For the CDR3, the DNA is TGTGCCAGCAGCCCCCCACTAGCGGGGGGCCGAGGGGAGCAGTTCTTC. Translated, it gives CASSPPLAGGRGEQFF.